These 27 T cell receptor beta chains were all obtained from the same sample, sequenced in a study of identifying expanded T cells in peripheral blood (dated by TCRdb to the late 2010s). Library creation used the immunoSEQ multiplex PCR assay. TCRdb obtained this table from immuneACCESS and retained in-frame rearrangements with V and J assigned. These tables miss some clones; where compared with another copy, unresolved V genes account for less than half of the shortfall, and the remainder is unexplained. Here the sample has around 91,000 clones; approximately 90% occur a single time. The ten largest clones represent about 4% of the sample. Sequenced input: blood. These receptors were taken from a person between 18 and 75 years old in good health.

The chain is built from TRBV10-2 and TRBJ2-5; no clear D. The J call is in doubt because the DNA end fits TRBJ2-7 better. The CDR3 is 12 residues long. In germline, CDR1 is WSHSY, CDR2 SAAADI. The CDR3 nucleotides are TGCGCCAGCAGTCCCCTCCTATACGAGCAGTACTTC. This gives the protein CASSPLLYEQYF.

The chain recombines TRBV4-2 with TRBJ1-6; 8 nucleotides match TRBD1. The V and J ends lost 4 bases and 8 bases, in that order; junction bases with no gene match: 7. Germline lookup yields CDR1 LGHNA and CDR2 YNFKEQ. The CDR3 has 15 residues. In nucleotides, the CDR3 is TGTGCCAGCAGCCTCCAAGGACAGGGCTATTCACCCCTCCACTTT. It yields the protein CASSLQGQGYSPLHF.

On this clone: Because it lacks the conserved phenylalanine or tryptophan at the end, this CDR3 is likely a read error. The V and J genes are TRBV28 and TRBJ2-6; possible D gene TRBD1, 5 bases. CDR1 MDHEN and CDR2 SYDVKM come from the germline V gene. Trimming removed 6 bases from V and 1 base from J, with 7 bases in between. This CDR3 is built from 14 residues. The CDR3 reads CASSSGSGANVLTL. Written as DNA, the CDR3 is TGTGCCAGCAGCTCAGGGTCTGGGGCCAACGTCCTGACTCTC.

This sequence joins TRBV6-1 and TRBJ2-7; 7 bases align to TRBD2. This CDR3 spans 15 amino acids. Germline CDR1 MNHNS, CDR2 SASEGT. V dropped 3 bases and J dropped 0; count of bases not matched to a gene: 5. Here the CDR3 reads CASSEGGARSYEQYF. As DNA, the CDR3 is TGTGCCAGCAGTGAGGGAGGGGCGCGCTCCTACGAGCAGTACTTC.

CDR3 DNA: TGTGCCTGGGACAGGCCTTCCTACGAGCAGTACTTC. Its protein product is CAWDRPSYEQYF. The chain couples TRBV30 to TRBJ2-7; D possibly corresponds to TRBD1 (6 bases). This CDR3 contains 12 residues. CDR1 GTSNPN and CDR2 SVGIG come from the germline V gene (reference sequence). V lost 5 bases, J lost 1 base, and 9 bases lay in between.

The chain links TRBV5-5 to TRBJ2-1; D remains ambiguous. CDR1 SGHKS and CDR2 YYEKEE come from the germline V gene (reference sequence). CDR3 length equals 12 residues. Trimming left V 1 base short and J 9 bases short, with 8 bases between. The CDR3 DNA sequence: TGTGCCAGCAGCTTGCCGGGTTTTGAGCAGTTCTTC. Its protein is CASSLPGFEQFF. The whole variable domain, filled in from reference TRBV5-5 and TRBJ2-1, reads DAGVTQSPTHLIKTRGQQVTLRCSPISGHKSVSWYQQVLGQGPQFIFQYYEKEERGRGNFPDRFSARQFPNYSSELNVNALLLGDSALYLCASSLPGFEQFFGPGTRLTVL.

This clone occurred once. The gene calls are TRBV4-3 and TRBJ2-5; 10 bases fit TRBD2. The CDR3 contains 15 residues. V lost 0 bases to trimming and J lost 5 bases; unmatched junction nucleotides: 3. Germline CDR1 reads LGHNA; CDR2 reads YSLEER. DNA of the CDR3: TGCGCCAGCAGCCAAGAGAGCGGGAGGGGGGAGACCCAGTACTTC. This translates into CASSQESGRGETQYF.

This sequence joins TRBV27 and TRBJ2-5; D is possibly TRBD2 (6 bases). The closer fit of TRBJ2-7 to the DNA end suggests the J call may be wrong. Germline loops: CDR1 MNHEY, CDR2 SMNVEV (reference sequence). The CDR3 is 15 amino acids. DNA of the CDR3: TGTGCCAGCAGTTCCCCCGGGACTGGACACTACGAGCAGTACTTC. Protein product: CASSSPGTGHYEQYF.

The V call is TRBV7-3, the J call TRBJ2-3; TRBD1 or TRBD2 may be the D gene (6 bases each). The germline V gene has CDR1 SGHTA and CDR2 FQGTGA. There are 15 residues in the CDR3. Trimming took off 4 bases at V and 2 bases at J, with 13 bases between the two ends. This CDR3 reads CASSSKRGDTDTQYF. CDR3 sequence (DNA): TGTGCCAGCAGCTCAAAAAGGGGGGACACAGATACGCAGTATTTT.

CDR3 sequence: CASSLGGRTAATGELFF. As DNA, the CDR3 is TGTGCCAGCAGCTTAGGAGGGAGGACAGCGGCCACCGGGGAGCTGTTTTTT. The V gene is TRBV11-2, the J gene TRBJ2-2; D is tentatively TRBD1 or TRBD2 (6 bases each). Germline V gene data show CDR1 as SGHAT and CDR2 as FQNNGV. V shed 1 base and J shed 4 bases, with 16 bases lying between them. This CDR3 region has 17 residues.

This CDR3 reads CASSPPGGQPQHF. The CDR3 nucleotides read TGCGCCAGCAGCCCACCGGGGGGGCAGCCCCAGCATTTT. The chain links TRBV4-1 to TRBJ1-5; a weak D match, TRBD1 (5 bases). V lost 4 bases to trimming and J lost 7 bases, with 11 bases between them. This CDR3 is built from 13 residues. Germline V gene lookup returns CDR1 MGHRA and CDR2 YSYEKL.

The genes are TRBV9 and TRBJ1-2; 7 bases are shared with TRBD1. The CDR3 runs 15 residues. After removal of 0 bases from V and 0 bases from J, the junction contained 2 bases not matched to a gene. Germline V lookup: CDR1 SGDLS, CDR2 YYNGEE. CDR3 sequence: CASSVEGGTNYGYTF. The CDR3 nucleotides read TGTGCCAGCAGCGTAGAAGGGGGCACTAACTATGGCTACACCTTC.

Only one count was recorded for this clone. The limits of the CDR3 on the DNA are not certain, so only TCRdb's listed CDR3 is given. This chain links TRBV9 with TRBJ1-3. Germline V gene lookup returns CDR1 SGDLS and CDR2 YYNGEE. The CDR3 comprises 16 residues, both ends counted. This CDR3 reads CASSVGLSGHGNTIYF.

The chain uses TRBV4-3 and TRBJ2-3; TRBD2 agrees at 8 bases. J lost 0 bases, V lost 1 base, and 6 bases had no gene match. Germline CDR1 LGHNA, CDR2 YSLEER. This CDR3 is built from 17 residues. The CDR3 here is CASSQGPSGSSTDTQYF. CDR3 coding DNA: TGCGCCAGCAGCCAAGGTCCTAGCGGGTCTAGCACAGATACGCAGTATTTT.

The rearrangement links TRBV7-9 to TRBJ2-1; TRBD2 matches 12 bases. Germline V gene lookup returns CDR1 SEHNR and CDR2 FQNEAQ (reference sequence). J lost 6 bases, V lost 3 bases, and 3 bases had no gene match. The CDR3 contains 15 residues. CDR3 coding DNA: TGTGCCAGCAGCTTCACTAGCGGGAGGCGCAATGAGCAGTTCTTC. Its protein is CASSFTSGRRNEQFF.

This clone was recorded only once. The gene calls are TRBV29-1 and TRBJ1-1; 8 bases line up with TRBD1. The CDR3 totals 13 residues. The germline V gene encodes CDR1 SQVTM and CDR2 ANQGSEA. V dropped 7 bases and J dropped 1; count of bases not matched to a gene: 5. The CDR3 DNA reads TGCAGCGGGGAGGACAGGGCGAACACTGAAGCTTTCTTT. Translated: CSGEDRANTEAFF.

The chain links TRBV11-2 to TRBJ2-7, with D possibly TRBD2 on 7 matching bases. The V and J ends lost 4 bases and 3 bases respectively, with 16 bases between them. This CDR3 has 15 residues. Germline V gene sequence: CDR1 SGHAT, CDR2 FQNNGV. CDR3 coding DNA: TGTGCCAGCAGCTCGGAAGGGGGGGCGCTCTACGAGCAGTACTTC. Its translation is CASSSEGGALYEQYF. Supplemented by reference TRBV11-2 and TRBJ2-7, the full variable domain reads EAGVAQSPRYKIIEKRQSVAFWCNPISGHATLYWYQQILGQGPKLLIQFQNNGVVDDSQLPKDRFSAERLKGVDSTLKIQPAKLEDSAVYLCASSSEGGALYEQYFGPGTRLTVT.

This clone has a single count. V usage is TRBV5-1 and J usage is TRBJ2-5, with D perhaps assigned TRBD1 or TRBD2 (5 bases each). Trimming shortened V by 6 bases and J by 4 bases, and 19 bases separated the two germline ends. The CDR3 totals 15 residues. CDR1 is SGHRS, CDR2 YFSETQ, per germline. The CDR3 reads CASTALGDGGETQYF. Written as DNA, the CDR3 is TGCGCCAGCACAGCGTTGGGGGACGGTGGAGAGACCCAGTACTTC.

This chain connects TRBV9 to TRBJ2-5, with 8 bases fitting TRBD1. There are 19 residues in the CDR3. V shed 3 bases, J shed 2 bases, and the junction held 18 bases outside the gene matches. Germline values: CDR1 SGDLS, CDR2 YYNGEE. CDR3 loop: CASSARGVAGRGLQETQYF. CDR3 nucleotide sequence: TGTGCCAGCAGCGCGAGGGGGGTCGCAGGCAGGGGGCTTCAAGAGACCCAGTACTTC.

The rearrangement joins TRBV2 to TRBJ2-3; 8 nucleotides match TRBD2. Germline CDR1 is SNHLY and CDR2 is FYNNEI. The CDR3 runs to 13 residues. Unmatched junction bases numbered 6, after V lost 8 bases and J lost 5 bases. In nucleotides, the CDR3 is TGTGCCAGCGACAAGCGGGAGTTAGATACGCAGTATTTT. This codes for CASDKRELDTQYF.

The chain joins TRBV5-5 to TRBJ2-7; D is undetermined. The V gene lost 4 bases and the J gene lost 3 bases, with 17 bases spanning the gap. The CDR3 contains 15 residues. Germline loops: CDR1 SGHKS, CDR2 YYEKEE (reference sequence). CDR3 nucleotides: TGTGCCAGCAGCCCAGGACGGAGCCGTTTCTACGAGCAGTACTTC. Its translation is CASSPGRSRFYEQYF.

The chain carries TRBV6-1 and TRBJ1-1, with 8 bases lining up with TRBD1. Germline-derived CDR1 and CDR2 are MNHNS and SASEGT. The junction had 7 bases not matched to a gene; V was cut back by 6 bases and J by 4 bases. This CDR3 is 14 amino acids long. CDR3: CASRANTGGTEAFF. CDR3 DNA sequence: TGTGCCAGCAGAGCTAATACAGGGGGCACTGAAGCTTTCTTT.

The chain has TRBV13 and TRBJ2-7; 14 positions agree with TRBD2. J was trimmed by 3 bases and V by 3 bases; bases with no gene match: 4. The CDR3 covers 16 residues. The germline V gene encodes CDR1 PRHDT and CDR2 FYEKMQ (reference sequence). The CDR3 region is CASSFRLAGGDYEQYF. In DNA form, the CDR3 reads TGTGCCAGCAGCTTCAGACTAGCGGGAGGGGACTACGAGCAGTACTTC.

The chain has TRBV27 and TRBJ2-7; no reliable D call. The CDR3 runs to 13 residues. Germline CDR1 reads MNHEY; CDR2 reads SMNVEV (reference sequence). V shed 0 bases and J shed 2 bases, with 5 bases lying between them. DNA of the CDR3: TGTGCCAGCAGTTTATCGAACACCTACGAGCAGTACTTC. Translation: CASSLSNTYEQYF.

The chain recombines TRBV4-2 with TRBJ2-3; 12 bases line up with TRBD1. From germline, CDR1 is LGHNA and CDR2 YNFKEQ. J was trimmed by 3 bases and V by 4 bases; bases with no gene match: 5. The CDR3 covers 16 residues. CDR3 coding DNA: TGTGCCAGCAGCCCATCGGGACAGGGGGCTACAGATACGCAGTATTTT. Translated: CASSPSGQGATDTQYF.

The chain couples TRBV6-1 to TRBJ2-3, with 11 bases lining up with TRBD1. The CDR3 has 15 amino acids. V lost 4 bases, J lost 3 bases, and 3 bases stayed unmatched. CDR1 MNHNS and CDR2 SASEGT come from the germline V gene. The DNA of the CDR3 is TGTGCCAGCAGTGGGGGACAGGGGGAGACAGATACGCAGTATTTT. Translating gives CASSGGQGETDTQYF.

The gene calls are TRBV5-1 and TRBJ2-3; 7 bases align to TRBD1. This CDR3 comprises 16 residues. Germline CDR1 is SGHRS and CDR2 is YFSETQ. Germline trimming cut 4 bases from V and 4 bases from J; bases unmatched to any gene: 12. The CDR3 spells CASSQGRDSGSDTQYF. CDR3 DNA sequence: TGCGCCAGCAGCCAAGGCCGGGACAGCGGCTCAGATACGCAGTATTTT. Drawing the rest from reference TRBV5-1 and TRBJ2-3, the complete variable domain is KAGVTQTPRYLIKTRGQQVTLSCSPISGHRSVSWYQQTPGQGLQFLFEYFSETQRNKGNFPGRFSGRQFSNSRSEMNVSTLELGDSALYLCASSQGRDSGSDTQYFGPGTRLTVL.